Listed below are T cell receptor beta chains from one sample, sequenced in a study of shared clonotypes between healthy human individuals. The protocol was immunoSEQ multiplex PCR, while the TCRdb copy is restricted to in-frame clones and leaves out a portion. The sample has approximately 620,000 clones, 97% seen once; the top ten hold 0.057%. Source material: naive CD4+ T cells sorted from blood. The receptors derive from a woman aged 25 to 39 in good health. Each CDR3 is given with its conserved first and last residue. D genes are given only for firm matches. The size of a clone is reported for some rows only, either as once, few or many, or as a class for expanded clones.

abundance	d_gene	j_gene	v_gene	CDR3aa	CDR3nt
-	TRBD2	TRBJ2-2	TRBV10-3	CAISGYEAGGPTGELFF	TGTGCCATCAGTGGATATGAGGCGGGAGGTCCCACCGGGGAGCTGTTTTTT
-	-	TRBJ2-1	TRBV5-1	CASSLGQGGLYNEQFF	TGCGCCAGCAGCTTGGGCCAGGGAGGCCTTTACAATGAGCAGTTCTTC
-	-	TRBJ2-1	TRBV9	CASSLSPFTYNEQFF	TGTGCCAGCAGCCTAAGTCCTTTCACTTACAATGAGCAGTTCTTC
-	TRBD2	TRBJ2-7	TRBV5-4	CASSLTLSGSSYEQYF	TGTGCCAGCAGCTTAACCCTTAGCGGGAGTTCCTACGAGCAGTACTTC
-	-	TRBJ2-7	TRBV28	CASSFKRAHYEQYF	TGTGCCAGCAGTTTTAAACGGGCACACTACGAGCAGTACTTC
-	-	TRBJ2-7	TRBV6-6	CASTRGLFHEQYF	TGTGCCAGCACACGGGGTCTGTTCCACGAGCAGTACTTC
-	-	TRBJ1-2	TRBV5-8	CASSLGQGLGGYTF	TGTGCCAGCAGCTTGGGGCAGGGGCTGGGAGGCTACACCTTC
-	TRBD2	TRBJ2-2	TRBV29-1	CSVEGGLAGAGELFF	TGCAGCGTTGAGGGGGGACTAGCAGGGGCCGGGGAGCTGTTTTTT
-	-	TRBJ2-7	TRBV18	CASSEAGEGEQYF	TGTGCCAGCTCTGAGGCAGGGGAAGGCGAGCAGTACTTC
-	TRBD1	TRBJ2-1	TRBV10-3	CAISEYGQGENEQFF	TGTGCCATCAGTGAGTATGGACAGGGTGAAAATGAGCAGTTCTTC
-	-	TRBJ1-2	TRBV29-1	CSVLFGIYGYTF	TGCAGCGTACTGTTCGGTATCTATGGCTACACCTTC
-	TRBD1	TRBJ2-7	TRBV6-5	CASSTGTGLYEQYF	TGTGCCAGCAGTACCGGGACAGGTCTCTACGAGCAGTACTTC
-	-	TRBJ2-2	TRBV11-3	CASSPSPWEGGNTGELFF	TGTGCCAGCAGCCCCTCGCCTTGGGAAGGGGGGAACACCGGGGAGCTGTTTTTT
-	-	TRBJ2-1	TRBV27	CASSLEGTTKHNEQFF	TGTGCCAGCAGTTTAGAGGGAACCACCAAACACAATGAGCAGTTCTTC
-	-	TRBJ2-7	TRBV15	CATSRPRTFLSYEQYF	TGTGCCACCAGCAGACCTCGGACTTTCCTCTCCTACGAGCAGTACTTC
-	TRBD2	TRBJ2-5	TRBV9	CASSPRAGVQETQYF	TGTGCCAGCAGCCCACGAGCGGGAGTACAAGAGACCCAGTACTTC
-	TRBD1	TRBJ1-5	TRBV6-6	CASSSQGASNNQPQHF	TGTGCCAGCAGTTCACAGGGGGCAAGTAACAATCAGCCCCAGCATTTT
-	-	TRBJ2-3	TRBV5-1	CASSWQDRGSDTQYF	TGCGCCAGCAGCTGGCAGGACAGAGGGTCAGATACGCAGTATTTT
-	TRBD2	TRBJ2-2	TRBV7-8	CASSRGRLAGELFF	TGTGCCAGCAGCCGCGGGAGGTTAGCCGGGGAGCTGTTTTTT
-	-	TRBJ1-5	TRBV4-1	CASSQPIQGLDQPQHF	TGCGCCAGCAGCCAACCTATACAGGGACTGGATCAGCCCCAGCATTTT
-	-	TRBJ2-1	TRBV28	CASSSAGQLYNEQFF	TGTGCCAGCAGTTCCGCGGGACAGCTCTACAATGAGCAGTTCTTC
-	TRBD2	TRBJ2-5	TRBV28	CASSIKIMASGGKETQYF	TGTGCCAGCAGTATCAAAATCATGGCTAGCGGGGGGAAAGAGACCCAGTACTTC
-	-	TRBJ1-1	TRBV11-3	CASSRQRGTEAFF	TGTGCCAGCAGCCGACAGAGAGGCACTGAAGCTTTCTTT
-	TRBD1	TRBJ2-7	TRBV23-1	CASSRDRGIYEQYF	TGCGCCAGCAGTCGGGACAGGGGAATCTACGAGCAGTACTTC
-	-	TRBJ2-3	TRBV25-1	CASSEYSGDTQYF	TGTGCCAGCAGTGAATATTCAGGGGATACGCAGTATTTT
-	-	TRBJ1-2	TRBV7-9	CASSSDGPINYGYTF	TGTGCCAGCAGCTCGGACGGTCCTATTAACTATGGCTACACCTTC
-	-	TRBJ1-1	TRBV18	CASSPQRGAAEAFF	TGTGCCAGCTCACCACAGCGGGGGGCGGCTGAAGCTTTCTTT
-	-	TRBJ1-5	TRBV5-5	CASSLVRVGQPQHF	TGTGCCAGCAGCTTAGTCAGGGTGGGTCAGCCCCAGCATTTT
-	-	TRBJ2-3	TRBV27	CASSLGMITDTQYF	TGTGCCAGCAGTTTAGGCATGATCACAGATACGCAGTATTTT
-	TRBD1	TRBJ1-2	TRBV19	CASSILGQGIQYGYTF	TGTGCCAGTAGTATTCTGGGACAGGGCATTCAGTATGGCTACACCTTC
-	TRBD1	TRBJ2-7	TRBV6-1	CASSGRGLSSYEQYF	TGTGCCAGCAGTGGCAGGGGGCTCAGCTCCTACGAGCAGTACTTC
-	-	TRBJ1-4	TRBV28	CASSASSATNEKLFF	TGTGCCAGCAGTGCAAGTTCCGCAACTAATGAAAAACTGTTTTTT
-	TRBD1	TRBJ1-5	TRBV10-3	CAISESQGGQPQHF	TGTGCCATCAGTGAGTCTCAGGGGGGTCAGCCCCAGCATTTT
-	TRBD2	TRBJ2-5	TRBV5-1	CASSFGGTSGQETQYF	TGCGCCAGCAGCTTTGGGGGGACTAGCGGGCAAGAGACCCAGTACTTC
-	-	TRBJ2-7	TRBV2	CASISRESYEQYF	TGTGCCAGCATTAGTCGGGAAAGCTACGAGCAGTACTTC
-	-	TRBJ2-7	TRBV28	CASSLSGGEQYF	TGTGCCAGCAGTCTTAGTGGGGGCGAGCAGTACTTC
-	-	TRBJ1-4	TRBV5-1	CASSLYTGPSNEKLFF	TGCGCCAGCAGCTTGTATACGGGACCCTCTAATGAAAAACTGTTTTTT
-	-	TRBJ2-1	TRBV27	CASRRSAALNHRNEQFF	TGTGCCAGCAGGAGGAGCGCGGCACTCAATCACCGCAATGAGCAGTTCTTC
-	-	TRBJ1-2	TRBV10-1	CASSERGKEGYTF	TGCGCCAGCAGTGAGCGGGGAAAGGAAGGCTACACCTTC
-	TRBD1	TRBJ1-5	TRBV18	CASSLGQGNQPQHF	TGTGCCAGCTCACTCGGACAGGGCAATCAGCCCCAGCATTTT
-	TRBD2	TRBJ2-3	TRBV18	CASSSIRGGSAWSTDTQYF	TGTGCCAGCTCATCGATACGGGGAGGGTCTGCTTGGAGCACAGATACGCAGTATTTT
-	TRBD2	TRBJ2-7	TRBV19	CASKPGLAGVGEQYF	TGTGCCAGTAAGCCGGGACTAGCGGGAGTTGGCGAGCAGTACTTC
-	-	TRBJ2-1	TRBV7-2	CASMKQNSHNEQFF	TGTGCCAGCATGAAGCAGAACAGTCACAATGAGCAGTTCTTC
once	-	TRBJ2-7	TRBV6-5	CASSYEVGYEQYF	TGTGCCAGCAGTTACGAGGTTGGGTACGAGCAGTACTTC
-	-	TRBJ2-7	TRBV2	CASSEQGSEQYF	TGTGCCAGCAGTGAGCAGGGAAGCGAGCAGTACTTC
-	-	TRBJ2-3	TRBV18	CASSGQNHTDTQYF	TGTGCCAGCTCAGGACAGAATCACACAGATACGCAGTATTTT